This TCR beta chain stems from a study of CD8 T cells in Susac syndrome. An input of about 0.45 to 1 ug of RNA was subjected to reverse transcription using random hexamers. TCRdb independently ran MiXCR on the immunoSEQ multiplex PCR reads; one entry per CDR3 protein. The data hold 250,000 to 350,000 distinct CDR3 sequences, with approximately 84% observed a single time. This CDR3 comprises 11 residues. This clonotype was obtained from a human donor with multiple sclerosis. This rearrangement joins TRBV21-1 to TRBJ1-1; TRBD1 reflects the table's D call only, with no check against the DNA. TRBV21-1 is designated a pseudogene. The sample was CD8+ T cells from PBMCs. CDR3 nucleotide sequence: TGTGCCAGCAGACGACAGGGTGAAGCTTTCTTT. The encoded protein is CASRRQGEAFF.